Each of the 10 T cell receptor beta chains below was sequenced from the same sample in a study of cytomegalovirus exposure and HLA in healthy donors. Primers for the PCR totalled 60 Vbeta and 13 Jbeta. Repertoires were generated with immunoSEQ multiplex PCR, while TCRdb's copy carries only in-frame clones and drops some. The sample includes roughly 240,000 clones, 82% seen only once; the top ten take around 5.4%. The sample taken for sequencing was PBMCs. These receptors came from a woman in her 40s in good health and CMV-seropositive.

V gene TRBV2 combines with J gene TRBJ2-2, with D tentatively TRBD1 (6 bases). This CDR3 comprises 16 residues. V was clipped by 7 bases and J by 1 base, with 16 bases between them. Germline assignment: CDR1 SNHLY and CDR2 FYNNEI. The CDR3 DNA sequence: TGTGCCAGCACGGTCGGAACAGGGATGAACACCGGGGAGCTGTTTTTT. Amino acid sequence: CASTVGTGMNTGELFF.

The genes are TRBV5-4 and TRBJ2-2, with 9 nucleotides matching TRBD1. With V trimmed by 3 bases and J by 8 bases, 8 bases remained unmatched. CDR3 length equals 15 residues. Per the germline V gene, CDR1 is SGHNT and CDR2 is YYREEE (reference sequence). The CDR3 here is CASSSWTGAGGELFF. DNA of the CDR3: TGTGCCAGCAGCTCCTGGACAGGGGCTGGGGGGGAGCTGTTTTTT. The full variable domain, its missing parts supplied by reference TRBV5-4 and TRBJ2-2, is ETGVTQSPTHLIKTRGQQVTLRCSSQSGHNTVSWYQQALGQGPQFIFQYYREEENGRGNFPPRFSGLQFPNYSSELNVNALELDDSALYLCASSSWTGAGGELFFGEGSRLTVL.

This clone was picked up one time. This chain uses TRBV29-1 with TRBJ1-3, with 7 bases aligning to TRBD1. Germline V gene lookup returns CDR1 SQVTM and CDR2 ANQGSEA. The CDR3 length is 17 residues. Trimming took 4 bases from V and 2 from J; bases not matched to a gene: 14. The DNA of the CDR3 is TGCAGCGTTGTTTCATTTGGCTCCAGGGGGACTGGAAACACCATATATTTT. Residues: CSVVSFGSRGTGNTIYF.

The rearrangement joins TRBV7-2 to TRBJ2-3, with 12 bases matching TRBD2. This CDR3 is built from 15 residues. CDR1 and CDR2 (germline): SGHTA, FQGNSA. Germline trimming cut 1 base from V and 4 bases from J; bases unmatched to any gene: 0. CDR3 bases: TGTGCCAGCAGCTTAGGACTAGCGGGAGCAGATACGCAGTATTTT. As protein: CASSLGLAGADTQYF. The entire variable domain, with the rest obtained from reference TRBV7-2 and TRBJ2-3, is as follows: GAGVSQSPSNKVTEKGKDVELRCDPISGHTALYWYRQSLGQGLEFLIYFQGNSAPDKSGLPSDRFSAERTGGSVSTLTIQRTQQEDSAVYLCASSLGLAGADTQYFGPGTRLTVL.

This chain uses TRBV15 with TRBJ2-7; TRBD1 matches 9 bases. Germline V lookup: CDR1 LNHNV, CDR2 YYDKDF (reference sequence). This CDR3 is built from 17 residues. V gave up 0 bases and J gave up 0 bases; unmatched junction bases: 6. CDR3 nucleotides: TGTGCCACCAGCAGAGATCAGGGACAGGGTTACTCCTACGAGCAGTACTTC. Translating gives CATSRDQGQGYSYEQYF.

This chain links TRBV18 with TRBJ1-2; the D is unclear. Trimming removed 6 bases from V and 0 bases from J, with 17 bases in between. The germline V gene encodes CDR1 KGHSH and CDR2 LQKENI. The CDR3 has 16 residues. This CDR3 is CASSHVAGNANYGYTF. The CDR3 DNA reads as TGTGCCAGCTCCCACGTCGCGGGGAACGCTAACTATGGCTACACCTTC.

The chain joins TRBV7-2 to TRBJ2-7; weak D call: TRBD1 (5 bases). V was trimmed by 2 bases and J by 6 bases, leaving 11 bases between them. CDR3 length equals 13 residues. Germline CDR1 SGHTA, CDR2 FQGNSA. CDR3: CASSLKGRAEQYF. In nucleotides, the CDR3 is TGTGCCAGCAGCTTAAAAGGCAGGGCCGAGCAGTACTTC.

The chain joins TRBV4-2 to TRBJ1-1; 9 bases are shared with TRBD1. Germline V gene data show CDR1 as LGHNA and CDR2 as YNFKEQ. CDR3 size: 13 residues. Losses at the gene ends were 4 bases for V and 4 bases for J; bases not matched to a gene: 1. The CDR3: CASSPTGGTEAFF. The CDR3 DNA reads TGTGCCAGCAGCCCGACAGGGGGCACTGAAGCTTTCTTT.

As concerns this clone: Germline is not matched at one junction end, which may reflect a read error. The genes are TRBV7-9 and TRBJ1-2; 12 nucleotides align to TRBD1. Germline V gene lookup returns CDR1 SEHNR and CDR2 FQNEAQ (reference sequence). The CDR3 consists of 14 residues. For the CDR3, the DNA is TGTTCCAGCAGCTGGGACAGGGGGCACTATGGCTACACCTTC. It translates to CSSSWDRGHYGYTF.

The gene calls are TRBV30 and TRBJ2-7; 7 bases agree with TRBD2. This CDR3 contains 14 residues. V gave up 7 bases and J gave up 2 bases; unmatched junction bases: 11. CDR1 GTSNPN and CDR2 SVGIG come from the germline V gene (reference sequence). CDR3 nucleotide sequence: TGTGCCTCACAGTCCGGGACTAACCCCTACGAGCAGTACTTC. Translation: CASQSGTNPYEQYF.